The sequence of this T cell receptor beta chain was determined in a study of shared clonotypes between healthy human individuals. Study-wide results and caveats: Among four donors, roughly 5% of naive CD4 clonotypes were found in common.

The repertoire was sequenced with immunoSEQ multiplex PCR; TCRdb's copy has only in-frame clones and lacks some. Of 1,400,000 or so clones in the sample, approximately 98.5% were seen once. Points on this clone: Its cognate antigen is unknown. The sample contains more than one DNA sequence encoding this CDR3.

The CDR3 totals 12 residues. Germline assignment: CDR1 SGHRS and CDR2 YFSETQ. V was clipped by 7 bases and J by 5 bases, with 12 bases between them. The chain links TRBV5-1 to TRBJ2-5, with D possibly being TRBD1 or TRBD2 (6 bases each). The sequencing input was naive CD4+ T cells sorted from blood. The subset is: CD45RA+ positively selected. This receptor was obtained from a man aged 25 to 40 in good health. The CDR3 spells CASRGGGETQYF. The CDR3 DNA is TGCGCCAGCCGCGGAGGGGGGGAGACCCAGTACTTC.